What follows is one T cell receptor beta chain and its context. Its antigen is as yet unknown. This specimen belongs to a study of cytomegalovirus exposure and HLA in healthy donors. Germline V gene data show CDR1 as SGHTS and CDR2 as YDEGEE. The CDR3 loop spans 17 amino acids. Trimming took 2 bases from V and 0 from J, leaving 15 bases between them. Notes on the study in general: In a later analysis, across HLA loci, associated TCR counts were highest for DRB1, lowest for HLA-C. Only CMV serostatus was available as immune exposure information. Prediction of most subjects' HLA-A and HLA-B alleles by TCR beta sequences was reportedly accurate.

PCR amplification relied on 60 Vbeta primers (plus 13 Jbeta primers). Produced via immunoSEQ multiplex PCR; TCRdb's table is partial and in-frame only. The sample lists 150,000 to 200,000 clones; roughly 82% were seen once. This sequence originates from a girl aged 10 to 17 in good health and CMV-seropositive. V is TRBV5-8 and J is TRBJ1-3; maybe TRBD1 (5 bases). The sequenced sample was PBMCs. The CDR3 protein is CASSLVGALASGNTIYF. The CDR3 DNA is TGTGCCAGCAGCTTAGTAGGGGCCTTAGCCTCTGGAAACACCATATATTTT.